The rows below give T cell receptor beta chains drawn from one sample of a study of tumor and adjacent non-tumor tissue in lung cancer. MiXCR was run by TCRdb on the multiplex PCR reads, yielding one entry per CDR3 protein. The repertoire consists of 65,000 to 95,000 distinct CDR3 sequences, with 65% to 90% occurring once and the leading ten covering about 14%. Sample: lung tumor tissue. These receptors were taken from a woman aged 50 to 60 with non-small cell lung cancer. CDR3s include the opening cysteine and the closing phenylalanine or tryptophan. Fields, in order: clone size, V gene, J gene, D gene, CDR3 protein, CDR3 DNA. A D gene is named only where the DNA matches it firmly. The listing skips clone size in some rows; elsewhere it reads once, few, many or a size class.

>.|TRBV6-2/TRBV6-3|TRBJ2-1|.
CASSYSGIAVVYNEQFF
TGTGCCAGCAGTTACTCCGGAATAGCGGTAGTCTACAATGAGCAGTTCTTC
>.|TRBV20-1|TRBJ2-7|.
CSARSGTAYNSYEQYF
TGCAGTGCCAGAAGCGGGACAGCGTACAACTCCTACGAGCAGTACTTC
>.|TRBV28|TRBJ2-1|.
CVSTVDTGSYNEQFF
TGTGTCAGCACCGTTGACACGGGCTCCTACAATGAGCAGTTCTTC
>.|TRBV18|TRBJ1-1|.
CASSLPGELETFF
TGTGCCAGCTCACTACCGGGTGAGCTTGAAACTTTCTTT
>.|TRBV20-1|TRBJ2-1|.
CSASDGSTGNEQFF
TGCAGTGCTAGCGACGGGAGTACGGGCAATGAGCAGTTCTTC
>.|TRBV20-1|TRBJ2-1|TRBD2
CSAIATSGRLGKQFF
TGCAGTGCTATAGCCACTAGCGGGAGATTGGGTAAGCAGTTCTTC
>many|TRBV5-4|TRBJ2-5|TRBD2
CASSVPGLAGETQYF
TGTGCCAGCAGCGTCCCGGGACTAGCGGGAGAGACCCAGTACTTC
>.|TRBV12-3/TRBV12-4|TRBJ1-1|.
CASSLAENTEASF
TGTGCCAGCAGTTTAGCTGAGAATACTGAAGCTTCCTTT
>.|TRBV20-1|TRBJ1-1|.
CSALGTFKRETFF
TGCAGTGCCCTAGGAACTTTTAAACGTGAAACTTTCTTT
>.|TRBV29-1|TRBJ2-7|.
CSIQGIGGSYEQYF
TGCAGCATACAGGGAATAGGAGGTTCCTACGAGCAGTACTTC
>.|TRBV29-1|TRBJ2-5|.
CSAVGDLETQYF
TGCAGCGCTGTCGGGGATTTGGAGACCCAGTACTTC
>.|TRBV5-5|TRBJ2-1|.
CACSSPRIAEDNEQFF
TGTGCCTGCAGCTCGCCCCGGATAGCGGAAGATAATGAGCAGTTCTTT
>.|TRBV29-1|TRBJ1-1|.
CSVKHVVAETFF
TGCAGCGTAAAACATGTCGTGGCTGAAACTTTCTTT
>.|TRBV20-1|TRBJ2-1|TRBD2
CSARVLAGASTEQFF
TGCAGTGCTAGAGTCCTAGCGGGAGCCTCCACTGAACAGTTCTTC
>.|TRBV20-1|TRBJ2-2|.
CSPTPIGILAAGELFF
TGCAGTCCCACACCGATTGGGATTCTTGCCGCCGGGGAGCTGTTTTTT
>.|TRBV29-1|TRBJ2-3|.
CSVRAANSDTQYF
TGCAGTGTTAGGGCGGCAAACTCAGATACGCAGTATTTT
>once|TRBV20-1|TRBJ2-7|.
CNASNPGGSYEQHF
TGCAATGCTAGTAATCCAGGAGGATCCTACGAGCAGCACTTC
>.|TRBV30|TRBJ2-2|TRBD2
CARSGASGSTEELFF
TGTGCCAGGAGTGGGGCTAGCGGGAGTACCGAGGAGCTGTTTTTT
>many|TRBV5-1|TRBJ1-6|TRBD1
CASSLGTGNSPLHF
TGTGCCAGCAGTCTCGGGACAGGAAATTCACCCCTCCACTTT
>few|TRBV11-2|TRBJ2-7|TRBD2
CASRDLREDSYRQYF
TGTGCCAGCAGGGACTTGCGGGAGGACTCCTACAGGCAGTACTTC
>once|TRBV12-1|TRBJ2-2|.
CARTDRYPTGVLFF
TGTGCCAGAACCGACAGATATCCGACAGGGGTGCTGTTTTTT
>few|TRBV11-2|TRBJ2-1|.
CASSSGLHNEQSF
TGTGCCAGCAGTTCCGGACTTCACAATGAGCAGTCCTTC
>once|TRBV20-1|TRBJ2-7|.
CSATTGTSDYEQYF
TGCAGTGCGACGACCGGGACATCCGACTACGAACAGTACTTC
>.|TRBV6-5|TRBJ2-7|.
CASSEDMKVYEQYF
TGTGCCAGCAGTGAGGACATGAAGGTGTACGAGCAGTACTTC
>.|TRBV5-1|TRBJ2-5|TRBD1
CASSLDRFQESQYF
TGTGCCAGCAGTTTGGACAGGTTCCAAGAGAGCCAGTACTTC
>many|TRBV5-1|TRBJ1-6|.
CASSKTTEINSPLHF
TGCGCCAGCAGCAAAACGACAGAGATAAATTCACCCCTCCACTTT
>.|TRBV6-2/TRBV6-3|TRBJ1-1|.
CASSCSRGIEVFF
TGTGCCAGCAGTTGCTCGAGGGGGATTGAAGTTTTCTTT
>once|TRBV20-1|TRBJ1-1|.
CSAFSDRPEAFF
TGCAGTGCTTTCTCGGACAGACCTGAAGCTTTCTTT
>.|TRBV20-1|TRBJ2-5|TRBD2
CSTEATGGATQYF
TGCAGTACCGAGGCAACGGGGGGAGCGACCCAGTACTTC
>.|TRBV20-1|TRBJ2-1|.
CSVSDRTAEQFF
TGCAGTGTTTCAGACAGGACCGCCGAGCAGTTCTTC
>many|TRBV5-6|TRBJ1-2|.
CASSLQGNYGYTF
TGTGCCAGCAGCTTGCAGGGAAACTATGGCTACACCTTC
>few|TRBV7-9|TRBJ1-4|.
CASSSGDATNEKLLF
TGTGCCAGCAGTTCAGGCGATGCAACTAATGAAAAACTGCTTTTT
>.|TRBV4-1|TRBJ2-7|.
CASSQRETGNYEPYF
TGCGCCAGCAGCCAAAGGGAAACAGGGAACTACGAGCCGTATTTC
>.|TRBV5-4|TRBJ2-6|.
CASSPGDSVANVMTF
TGTGCCAGCAGCCCAGGGGACTCTGTGGCCAACGTCATGACTTTC
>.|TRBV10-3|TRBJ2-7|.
CAISRLVGAVYEQHF
TGTGCCATCAGTAGACTAGTGGGAGCTGTCTACGAGCAGCACTTC
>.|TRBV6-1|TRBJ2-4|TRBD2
CASSSGTGRGNIHYF
TGTGCCAGTAGTTCGGGTACTGGGAGGGGAAACATTCACTACTTC
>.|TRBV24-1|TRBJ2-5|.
CATSVMRGTQYF
TGTGCCACCAGTGTCATGAGGGGGACCCAGTACTTC
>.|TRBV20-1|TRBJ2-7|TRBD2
CSAPRTSGSEQCF
TGCAGTGCCCCCAGGACTAGCGGGAGCGAGCAATGCTTC
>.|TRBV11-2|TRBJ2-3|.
CASSPILISTNTHYF
TGCGCCAGCAGCCCCATTTTGATAAGTACAAATACGCACTATTTT
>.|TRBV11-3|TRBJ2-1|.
CASSTSSTGRGANEQFF
TGTGCCAGCAGCACCTCTTCGACAGGGAGGGGGGCCAATGAGCAGTTCTTC
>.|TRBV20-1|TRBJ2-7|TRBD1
CSARVSGTGVYEHHF
TGCAGTGCTAGAGTTTCCGGGACAGGAGTCTACGAGCATCACTTC
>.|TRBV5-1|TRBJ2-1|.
CASSMGTTYNEQFF
TGCGCCAGCAGCATGGGCACAACCTACAATGAGCAGTTCTTC
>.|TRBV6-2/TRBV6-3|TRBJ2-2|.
CASSYSETGELFF
TGTGCCAGCAGTTATTCCGAGACCGGGGAGCTGTTCTTT
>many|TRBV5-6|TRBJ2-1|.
CASSLEAGLTPTQRYEQFF
TGTGCCAGCAGCTTGGAGGCAGGCCTCACCCCCACGCAGCGTTATGAGCAGTTCTTC
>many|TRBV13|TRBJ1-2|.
CASSLGYYGYTF
TGTGCCAGCAGCTTAGGGTACTATGGCTACACCTTC
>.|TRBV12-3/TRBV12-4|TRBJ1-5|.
CACSLCPWPPQHF
TGTGCCTGCAGTTTGTGTCCATGGCCGCCCCAGCATTTT
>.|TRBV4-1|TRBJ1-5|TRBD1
CANSHRQGILGYSNQPQHF
TGCGCCAACAGCCATCGACAGGGGATATTGGGTTATAGCAATCAGCCCCAGCATTTT
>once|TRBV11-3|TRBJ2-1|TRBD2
CASSPGLAGGVRESFF
TGTGCCAGCAGCCCCGGACTAGCGGGAGGAGTTCGCGAGTCGTTCTTC